Listed below are T cell receptor beta chains from one sample, sequenced in a study of blood T cell repertoires in COVID-19. The repertoire was sequenced with immunoSEQ multiplex PCR; TCRdb's copy has only in-frame clones and lacks some. The table lists some 100,000 clones, roughly 89% of them singletons. The sample was peripheral blood. The receptor source for this set is a man aged 65 to 79 with acute or convalescent COVID-19. Each CDR3 is given with its conserved first and last residue. A D gene is named only where the DNA matches it firmly. Only part of the rows carry a size: once, few, many, or a class if the clone is expanded.

V gene: TRBV7-9; CDR3 length: 13; clone size: .; D gene: TRBD2; J gene: TRBJ2-7; CDR3 DNA: TGTGCCAGCAGCTTTGGGGGGGCCTACGAGCAGTACTTC; CDR3 protein: CASSFGGAYEQYF
V gene: TRBV6-6; CDR3 length: 15; clone size: once; D gene: TRBD1; J gene: TRBJ1-2; CDR3 DNA: TGTGCCAGCAGTTATCCGGATCGGGACAGCTATGGCTACACCTTC; CDR3 protein: CASSYPDRDSYGYTF
V gene: TRBV6-5; CDR3 length: 13; clone size: .; D gene: .; J gene: TRBJ1-1; CDR3 DNA: TGTGCCAGCAGCCCCGGACAAAACACTGAAGCTTTCTTT; CDR3 protein: CASSPGQNTEAFF
V gene: TRBV14; CDR3 length: 14; clone size: .; D gene: .; J gene: TRBJ2-1; CDR3 DNA: TGTGCCAGCAGCGACATTAGCTCCTACAATGAGCAGTTCTTC; CDR3 protein: CASSDISSYNEQFF
V gene: TRBV6-2/TRBV6-3; CDR3 length: 15; clone size: .; D gene: TRBD2; J gene: TRBJ2-7; CDR3 DNA: TGTGCCAGCAGTTACTGGGCTAGCGGGGCCAATGAGCAGTACTTC; CDR3 protein: CASSYWASGANEQYF
V gene: TRBV6-5; CDR3 length: 15; clone size: .; D gene: TRBD2; J gene: TRBJ2-7; CDR3 DNA: TGTGCCAGCAGTTTTCTCGGGGGGAGCTCCTACGAGCAGTACTTC; CDR3 protein: CASSFLGGSSYEQYF
V gene: TRBV18; CDR3 length: 14; clone size: .; D gene: TRBD1; J gene: TRBJ2-7; CDR3 DNA: TGTGCCAGCTCACCTGGGGACAGGGCTTACGAGCAGTACTTC; CDR3 protein: CASSPGDRAYEQYF
V gene: TRBV27; CDR3 length: 14; clone size: once; D gene: TRBD1; J gene: TRBJ1-2; CDR3 DNA: TGTGCCAGCAGTTCCAGGGGGCTGGGCTATGGCTACACCTTC; CDR3 protein: CASSSRGLGYGYTF
V gene: TRBV18; CDR3 length: 13; clone size: once; D gene: .; J gene: TRBJ1-4; CDR3 DNA: TGTGCCAGCTCACCAATCGGTTCTGAAAAACTGTTTTTT; CDR3 protein: CASSPIGSEKLFF
V gene: TRBV7-8; CDR3 length: 14; clone size: .; D gene: TRBD1; J gene: TRBJ2-1; CDR3 DNA: TGTGCCAGCAGCCCCCAGGACAGGATAAATGAGCAGTTCTTC; CDR3 protein: CASSPQDRINEQFF
V gene: TRBV15; CDR3 length: 15; clone size: .; D gene: .; J gene: TRBJ1-2; CDR3 DNA: TGTGCCACCAGCCGTCCCCAGGGAGGGCCCAGGGGCTACACCTTC; CDR3 protein: CATSRPQGGPRGYTF
V gene: TRBV7-2; CDR3 length: 14; clone size: .; D gene: .; J gene: TRBJ2-3; CDR3 DNA: TGTGCCAGCAGCACCGGGTTCCCCCCAGATACGCAGTATTTT; CDR3 protein: CASSTGFPPDTQYF
V gene: TRBV4-1; CDR3 length: 15; clone size: once; D gene: TRBD1; J gene: TRBJ1-5; CDR3 DNA: TGCGCCAGCAGCCCAGGGGGTATGGGCAATCAGCCCCAGCATTTT; CDR3 protein: CASSPGGMGNQPQHF
V gene: TRBV5-6; CDR3 length: 14; clone size: .; D gene: .; J gene: TRBJ2-5; CDR3 DNA: TGTGCCAGCAGCTTGATCGGGGGCCAAGAGACCCAGTACTTC; CDR3 protein: CASSLIGGQETQYF
V gene: TRBV28; CDR3 length: 12; clone size: .; D gene: .; J gene: TRBJ2-1; CDR3 DNA: TGTGCCAGCAGCCCTAAACGACAAGAGCAGTTCTTC; CDR3 protein: CASSPKRQEQFF
V gene: TRBV7-9; CDR3 length: 16; clone size: .; D gene: TRBD2; J gene: TRBJ2-7; CDR3 DNA: TGTGCCAGCAGCGAGCCTGTGGGCGGGGGAACCTACGAGCAGTACTTC; CDR3 protein: CASSEPVGGGTYEQYF
V gene: TRBV24-1; CDR3 length: 13; clone size: .; D gene: .; J gene: TRBJ1-3; CDR3 DNA: TGTGCCACCAGTGACACCACAGGGTACACCATATATTTT; CDR3 protein: CATSDTTGYTIYF
V gene: TRBV6-5; CDR3 length: 14; clone size: .; D gene: .; J gene: TRBJ1-2; CDR3 DNA: TGTGCCAGCAGATCCCAGGGGAGCCACTATGGCTACACCTTC; CDR3 protein: CASRSQGSHYGYTF
V gene: TRBV6-6; CDR3 length: 14; clone size: .; D gene: .; J gene: TRBJ1-5; CDR3 DNA: TGTGCCAGCACGGGGGGAAATAGCAATCAGCCCCAGCATTTT; CDR3 protein: CASTGGNSNQPQHF
V gene: TRBV11-1; CDR3 length: 12; clone size: .; D gene: TRBD2; J gene: TRBJ2-7; CDR3 DNA: TGTGCCGTGTGTCGGCGGGAGAACGAGCAGTACTTC; CDR3 protein: CAVCRRENEQYF
V gene: TRBV29-1; CDR3 length: 13; clone size: once; D gene: .; J gene: TRBJ1-2; CDR3 DNA: TGCAGCGTGACCCGACAGTTCGCTCATGGCTACACCTTC; CDR3 protein: CSVTRQFAHGYTF
V gene: TRBV3-1/TRBV3-2; CDR3 length: 15; clone size: .; D gene: TRBD2; J gene: TRBJ2-3; CDR3 DNA: TGTGCCAGCAGCCATCTAGCGGGAGGAGTAGATACGCAGTATTTT; CDR3 protein: CASSHLAGGVDTQYF
V gene: TRBV2; CDR3 length: 15; clone size: .; D gene: .; J gene: TRBJ1-1; CDR3 DNA: TGTGCCAGCAGTGAAGCGGGAGGCCTCGCCACTGAAGCTTTCTTT; CDR3 protein: CASSEAGGLATEAFF
V gene: TRBV6-5; CDR3 length: 14; clone size: .; D gene: TRBD1; J gene: TRBJ1-2; CDR3 DNA: TGTGCCAGCAGTTATCAGGGGGCTGGCTATGGCTACACCTTC; CDR3 protein: CASSYQGAGYGYTF
V gene: TRBV3-1/TRBV3-2; CDR3 length: 17; clone size: .; D gene: TRBD2; J gene: TRBJ2-7; CDR3 DNA: TGTGCCAGCAGCCAAGATGAGGATACTAGCGGGGATTACGAGCAGTACTTC; CDR3 protein: CASSQDEDTSGDYEQYF
V gene: TRBV28; CDR3 length: 15; clone size: .; D gene: TRBD1; J gene: TRBJ2-3; CDR3 DNA: TGTGCCAGCAGTACCCGGGACAGGGGTATAGTTTCGCAGTATTTT; CDR3 protein: CASSTRDRGIVSQYF
V gene: TRBV5-1; CDR3 length: 13; clone size: .; D gene: TRBD2; J gene: TRBJ2-1; CDR3 DNA: TGCGCCAGCAGCCCGGGGGGTAACAATGAGCAGTTCTTC; CDR3 protein: CASSPGGNNEQFF
V gene: TRBV6-5; CDR3 length: 13; clone size: .; D gene: .; J gene: TRBJ2-1; CDR3 DNA: TGTGCCAGCAGAGTGAATAGGGGGAGTGAGCAGTTCTTC; CDR3 protein: CASRVNRGSEQFF
V gene: TRBV29-1; CDR3 length: 17; clone size: .; D gene: .; J gene: TRBJ2-7; CDR3 DNA: TGCAGCGTTGAAGACCCCCCGGAGAGTAGCGGTTCCTACGAGCAGTACTTC; CDR3 protein: CSVEDPPESSGSYEQYF
V gene: TRBV14; CDR3 length: 15; clone size: .; D gene: TRBD1; J gene: TRBJ2-5; CDR3 DNA: TGTGCCAGCAGCCTTACGGGGACAGTCCAAGAGACCCAGTACTTC; CDR3 protein: CASSLTGTVQETQYF
V gene: TRBV29-1; CDR3 length: 14; clone size: .; D gene: .; J gene: TRBJ2-7; CDR3 DNA: TGCAGCGTTGAAACGGAGCAGGGAGGATACGAGCAGTACTTC; CDR3 protein: CSVETEQGGYEQYF
V gene: TRBV6-5; CDR3 length: 15; clone size: .; D gene: TRBD1; J gene: TRBJ1-2; CDR3 DNA: TGTGCCAGCAGTCCTCCGGGACAGGGGGCGGGTGGCTACACCTTC; CDR3 protein: CASSPPGQGAGGYTF
V gene: TRBV11-2; CDR3 length: 13; clone size: .; D gene: .; J gene: TRBJ1-3; CDR3 DNA: TGTGCCAGCAGCTTAGTCTTGGCTTCGACCATATATTTT; CDR3 protein: CASSLVLASTIYF
V gene: TRBV24-1; CDR3 length: 11; clone size: .; D gene: .; J gene: TRBJ2-1; CDR3 DNA: TGTGCCACCGCGCGGGTGGATGAGCAGTTCTTC; CDR3 protein: CATARVDEQFF
V gene: TRBV27; CDR3 length: 13; clone size: .; D gene: TRBD2; J gene: TRBJ2-7; CDR3 DNA: TGTGCCAGCAAGACTAGCACAGCCTACGAGCAGTACTTC; CDR3 protein: CASKTSTAYEQYF
V gene: TRBV7-6; CDR3 length: 15; clone size: .; D gene: TRBD1; J gene: TRBJ1-3; CDR3 DNA: TGTGCCAGCAGCTTGGGGACAGGGGGCTACAACACCATATATTTT; CDR3 protein: CASSLGTGGYNTIYF